Presented here are 22 T cell receptor beta chains from one specimen sequenced in a study of blood T cell repertoires in COVID-19. Libraries were prepared by immunoSEQ multiplex PCR; TCRdb keeps only in-frame clonotypes and omits some of them. The repertoire holds 160,000 or so clones, about 90% seen once, with around 1.2% in the top ten. Source material: PBMCs or T cells enriched from blood (not recorded which). These receptors were obtained from a human donor with acute COVID-19. The donor label of this sample is uncertain.

Concerning this clone itself: The sample holds other DNA sequences that translate to the same CDR3. The rearrangement links TRBV7-2 to TRBJ2-5, with a tentative D call TRBD1 (6 bases). CDR1 SGHTA and CDR2 FQGNSA come from the germline V gene. Trimming removed 0 bases from V and 5 bases from J, with 7 bases in between. The CDR3 consists of 13 residues. The CDR3 DNA is TGTGCCAGCAGCTTAGCCAGGGGTGAGACCCAGTACTTC. It codes for CASSLARGETQYF.

The chain has TRBV12-5 and TRBJ1-4; D ambiguous. Trimming removed 9 bases from V and 3 bases from J, with 14 bases in between. The CDR3 length is 14 residues. From germline, CDR1 is LGHNT and CDR2 FRNRAP. CDR3 nucleotide sequence: TGTGCTAGCCGGGAGGAGGTGGCTAATGAAAAACTGTTTTTT. The encoded protein is CASREEVANEKLFF.

The chain carries TRBV10-2 and TRBJ1-1; 12 bases are shared with TRBD1. CDR3 size: 16 residues. Germline V lookup: CDR1 WSHSY, CDR2 SAAADI. With V trimmed by 3 bases and J by 3 bases, 5 bases remained unmatched. The CDR3 is CASSDPGDRGHTEAFF. The CDR3 DNA reads as TGCGCCAGCAGTGATCCGGGGGACAGGGGGCACACTGAAGCTTTCTTT.

The chain carries TRBV3-1 (or the pseudogene TRBV3-2) and TRBJ2-1; D possibly corresponds to TRBD2 (6 bases). The CDR3 has 15 amino acids. The V gene lost 0 bases and the J gene lost 5 bases, with 11 bases spanning the gap. Germline V gene lookup returns CDR1 LGHDT and CDR2 YNNKEL (reference sequence). CDR3 sequence: CASSQDGGAHNEQFF. CDR3 coding DNA: TGTGCCAGCAGCCAAGATGGAGGGGCTCACAATGAGCAGTTCTTC.

In nucleotides, the CDR3 is TGTGCCAGCAGTGAAGCATCGGAGGAGACCCAGTACTTC. The encoded protein is CASSEASEETQYF. V and J are TRBV6-1 and TRBJ2-5; D ambiguous. This CDR3 contains 13 residues. V lost 0 bases and J 5 bases, leaving 7 bases between the germline ends. Germline V CDR1 and CDR2: MNHNS, SASEGT.

The chain recombines TRBV6-5 with TRBJ1-5; D gene uncertain. CDR1 MNHEY and CDR2 SVGAGI come from the germline V gene. CDR3 length: 14 residues. The V end was cut by 6 bases, the J end by 9 bases, with 18 bases between. The CDR3 region has the DNA TGTGCCAGCAGCGAGGAAAGGTATCGGGGGCCCCAGCATTTT. The encoded protein is CASSEERYRGPQHF.

The V and J genes are TRBV9 and TRBJ1-2; D is unresolved. The germline CDR1 and CDR2 sequences are SGDLS and YYNGEE. Trimming stripped 0 bases from V and 0 bases from J, with 9 bases between. The CDR3 sequence is 15 residues long. The CDR3 DNA is TGTGCCAGCAGCGTAGGGGCAGCAACTAACTATGGCTACACCTTC. This sequence encodes CASSVGAATNYGYTF.

This sequence joins TRBV12-2 and TRBJ2-7; the table's D call, TRBD2, has no DNA check behind it. TRBV12-2 is given as a pseudogene. The length of the CDR3 is 15 residues. CDR3 nucleotides: TGTGCAAGTCGACCCCCTAGCGGGGGGGCTTGCGAGCAGTACTTC. Its protein is CASRPPSGGACEQYF.

V is TRBV7-9 and J is TRBJ2-1; possible D gene TRBD1, 6 bases. This CDR3 has 18 residues. CDR1 and CDR2 from the germline V gene are SEHNR and FQNEAQ (reference sequence). The V end lost 10 bases, the J end lost 0 bases, and 25 bases lay between the germline ends. CDR3 amino acids: CATIPRPDRVSSYNEQFF. The CDR3 DNA is TGTGCCACCATCCCCCGTCCGGACAGAGTTTCCTCCTACAATGAGCAGTTCTTC. The entire variable domain, with the rest obtained from reference TRBV7-9 and TRBJ2-1, is as follows: DTGVSQNPRHKITKRGQNVTFRCDPISEHNRLYWYRQTLGQGPEFLTYFQNEAQLEKSRLLSDRFSAERPKGSFSTLEIQRTEQGDSAMYLCATIPRPDRVSSYNEQFFGPGTRLTVL.

This chain joins TRBV12-5 and TRBJ2-5; 9 bases fit TRBD2. Germline CDR1 reads LGHNT; CDR2 reads FRNRAP. V lost 3 bases and J lost 5; bases outside the gene matches: 7. The CDR3 covers 15 residues. CDR3 bases: TGTGCTAGTGGTTTTGGCGGGGGGGCCCAGGAGACCCAGTACTTC. Protein: CASGFGGGAQETQYF. Together with reference TRBV12-5 and TRBJ2-5, the CDR3 gives the full variable domain: DARVTQTPRHKVTEMGQEVTMRCQPILGHNTVFWYRQTMMQGLELLAYFRNRAPLDDSGMPKDRFSAEMPDATLATLKIQPSEPRDSAVYFCASGFGGGAQETQYFGPGTRLLVL.

The V call is TRBV19, the J call TRBJ1-2; D unclear. V lost 6 bases to trimming and J lost 4 bases, with 15 bases between them. This CDR3 is built from 14 residues. CDR1 and CDR2 from the germline V gene are LNHDA and SQIVND (reference sequence). CDR3 residues: CASSRGALSYGYTF. The CDR3 region has the DNA TGTGCCAGTAGCCGGGGTGCCCTATCCTATGGCTACACCTTC.

This clone has only one observation. The chain links TRBV10-2 to TRBJ1-1; D may be TRBD1 (6 bases). The ends were cut back, 0 bases at V and 0 bases at J, with 11 bases in the middle. Germline V gives CDR1 WSHSY, CDR2 SAAADI. The CDR3 extends over 16 amino acids. The CDR3 here is CASSESTGTLNTEAFF. CDR3 nucleotide sequence: TGCGCCAGCAGTGAGTCCACAGGGACCCTGAACACTGAAGCTTTCTTT.

This chain joins TRBV20-1 and TRBJ2-7, with D tentatively TRBD1 (6 bases). V shed 6 bases and J shed 2 bases, with 8 bases lying between them. This CDR3 region has 11 residues. Germline assignment: CDR1 DFQATT and CDR2 SNEGSKA (reference sequence). CDR3 in amino acids: CSAGGAYEQYF. Here the CDR3 DNA reads TGCAGTGCAGGGGGAGCCTACGAGCAGTACTTC.

This chain links TRBV10-3 with TRBJ2-7; the match to TRBD1 covers 11 bases. Germline assignment: CDR1 ENHRY and CDR2 SYGVKD. The CDR3 spans 13 residues. V trimming: 6 bases; J trimming: 5 bases; junction bases outside the gene matches: 3. CDR3 bases: TGTGCCATCAGCCCGGGACAGGGGGACGAGCAGTACTTC. Translated: CAISPGQGDEQYF.

J is TRBJ2-1 and V is TRBV4-1, with TRBD1 as a possible D gene (6 bases). Trimming cost V 0 bases and J 15 bases, with 15 bases left between them. Germline V gene sequence: CDR1 MGHRA, CDR2 YSYEKL. The CDR3 covers 13 residues. CDR3 sequence reads: CASSQDKSGQSFF. The CDR3 coding sequence is TGCGCCAGCAGCCAAGATAAGTCCGGACAGTCGTTCTTC.

The gene calls are TRBV24-1 and TRBJ1-1; the D is unclear. The CDR3 consists of 13 residues. Germline V gene data show CDR1 as KGHDR and CDR2 as SFDVKD. Trimming removed 4 bases at V and 3 bases at J, with 8 bases between. The CDR3 sequence: CATSDQEDTEAFF. The CDR3 DNA sequence: TGTGCCACCAGTGACCAGGAGGACACTGAAGCTTTCTTT.

The CDR3 sequence: CASSQDIGGQGAEQYF. The CDR3 DNA is TGTGCCAGCAGCCAAGATATTGGAGGACAGGGCGCCGAGCAGTACTTC. This chain connects TRBV3-1 (or the pseudogene TRBV3-2) to TRBJ2-7, with 8 bases matching TRBD1. Germline V CDR1 and CDR2: LGHDT, YNNKEL (reference sequence). The ends lost 0 bases at V and 6 bases at J; junction bases unmatched: 10. This CDR3 has 16 amino acids.

This chain connects TRBV6-5 to TRBJ2-7; TRBD1 agrees at 7 bases. CDR1 is MNHEY and CDR2 is SVGAGI in the germline V gene. The length of the CDR3 is 15 residues. V trimming: 0 bases; J trimming: 5 bases; junction bases outside the gene matches: 7. The CDR3 DNA is TGTGCCAGCAGTTACTCGAGGGACAGCCCCCACGAGCAGTACTTC. The encoded protein is CASSYSRDSPHEQYF.

This clone has a handful of counts. This chain links TRBV6-5 with TRBJ1-1, with 7 positions matching TRBD1. V lost 6 bases and J lost 1; bases outside the gene matches: 5. The CDR3 loop spans 14 amino acids. Per germline, CDR1 MNHEY and CDR2 SVGAGI. CDR3 protein: CASSYTGENTEAFF. Written as DNA, the CDR3 is TGTGCCAGCAGCTATACAGGGGAGAACACTGAAGCTTTCTTT.

The chain joins TRBV19 to TRBJ2-2, with D possibly matching TRBD1 (6 bases). The CDR3 consists of 16 residues. The germline V gene has CDR1 LNHDA and CDR2 SQIVND (reference sequence). V lost 1 base to trimming and J lost 3 bases, with 12 bases between them. The CDR3 sequence: CASSIGPGQYTGELFF. CDR3 nucleotide sequence: TGTGCCAGTAGTATAGGCCCGGGACAATACACCGGGGAGCTGTTTTTT.

This chain uses TRBV2 with TRBJ2-7, with 7 bases lining up with TRBD1. The CDR3 is 16 amino acids. The V segment lost 4 bases and the J segment 3 bases; nucleotides outside the gene matches: 12. CDR1 and CDR2 from the germline V gene are SNHLY and FYNNEI. CDR3 sequence reads: CASSARFDRVGYEQYF. CDR3 nucleotide sequence: TGTGCCAGCAGTGCCCGCTTTGACAGGGTGGGCTACGAGCAGTACTTC.

The chain recombines TRBV6-2 or TRBV6-3 with TRBJ1-5, with 9 positions matching TRBD1. The CDR3 has 17 amino acids. Germline V gives CDR1 MNHEY, CDR2 SVGEGT. Trimming cost V 5 bases and J 5 bases; bases outside gene matches: 13. This chain's CDR3 is CASSNNPGQGVDQPQHF. CDR3 nucleotide sequence: TGTGCCAGCAGTAACAACCCGGGACAGGGTGTTGATCAGCCCCAGCATTTT.